The next 13 T cell receptor beta chains were all read from a single sample in a study of metastatic and nonmetastatic thyroid tumors. Before thyroid surgery, none of the patients had received any treatment. TCRdb re-clonotyped the PCR reads via MiXCR. The table lists about 43,000 clones, about 3.2% of them singletons, with 8% to 10% in the top ten. Specimen: blood. The receptor source for this set is a female donor with papillary thyroid cancer or a benign thyroid nodule (not recorded which). Some clones in this sample may be carry-over from other donors' samples.

This clone was detected ten times or more. This rearrangement joins TRBV6-1 to TRBJ2-7; 9 bases match TRBD2. The CDR3 runs 18 residues. Trimming at V came to 6 bases and at J to 5 bases, leaving 20 bases not matched to a gene. Germline V gene sequence: CDR1 MNHNS, CDR2 SASEGT. The CDR3 region has the DNA TGTGCCAGCAGGCGCAAAGGACTAGCGCCACTCGACGCCGACGAGCAGTACTTC. Translation gives CASRRKGLAPLDADEQYF.

This clone was observed a few times. The rearrangement uses TRBV11-3 and TRBJ2-7, with 9 positions matching TRBD2. This CDR3 is 19 amino acids long. The V and J ends lost 5 bases and 1 base, in that order; junction bases with no gene match: 18. Germline CDR1 reads SGHNT; CDR2 reads YENEEA. CDR3 residues: CASSQEGLAVTPKSYEQYF. The CDR3 DNA sequence: TGTGCCAGCAGCCAAGAGGGACTAGCTGTTACACCCAAATCCTACGAGCAGTACTTC. The whole variable domain, remainder taken from reference TRBV11-3 and TRBJ2-7, is EAGVVQSPRYKIIEKKQPVAFWCNPISGHNTLYWYLQNLGQGPELLIRYENEEAVDDSQLPKDRFSAERLKGVDSTLKIQPAELGDSAVYLCASSQEGLAVTPKSYEQYFGPGTRLTVT.

This clone has at least ten counts. The chain employs TRBV6-1 and TRBJ1-2, with 9 bases matching TRBD1. V gave up 6 bases and J gave up 2 bases; unmatched junction bases: 4. Germline CDR1 is MNHNS and CDR2 is SASEGT. The CDR3 consists of 14 residues. The CDR3 protein is CASSAGQGNYGYTF. Written as DNA, the CDR3 is TGTGCCAGCAGCGCGGGACAGGGAAACTATGGCTACACCTTC.

The J gene is TRBJ2-2, the V gene TRBV7-2; D perhaps matches TRBD1 (5 bases). Trimming stripped 3 bases from V and 0 bases from J, with 11 bases between. Germline V gives CDR1 SGHTA, CDR2 FQGNSA. The CDR3 is 16 residues long. This chain's CDR3 is CASSFSRTSNTGELFF. The CDR3, as DNA: TGTGCCAGCAGCTTTAGTCGGACATCGAACACCGGGGAGCTGTTTTTT. Full variable domain (remainder filled in from reference TRBV7-2 and TRBJ2-2): GAGVSQSPSNKVTEKGKDVELRCDPISGHTALYWYRQSLGQGLEFLIYFQGNSAPDKSGLPSDRFSAERTGGSVSTLTIQRTQQEDSAVYLCASSFSRTSNTGELFFGEGSRLTVL.

This rearrangement joins TRBV15 to TRBJ2-7, with a tentative D call TRBD1 (6 bases). The V end lost 0 bases, the J end lost 6 bases, and 12 bases lay between the germline ends. This CDR3 is 14 amino acids long. Germline CDR1 LNHNV, CDR2 YYDKDF (reference sequence). The CDR3 coding sequence is TGTGCCACCAGCAGAGAATTACAGGGAAGCGAGCAGTACTTC. Translation gives CATSRELQGSEQYF.

This clone was observed a handful of times. V gene TRBV9 combines with J gene TRBJ1-1; 8 bases agree with TRBD1. Trimming removed 4 bases from V and 6 bases from J; junction bases left unmatched: 11. The CDR3 runs 15 residues. Germline V gene data show CDR1 as SGDLS and CDR2 as YYNGEE. CDR3 loop: CASSPPRTGTAEAFF. CDR3 nucleotides: TGTGCCAGCAGCCCACCCCGGACAGGGACGGCTGAAGCTTTCTTT.

This clone has just a few counts. The chain employs TRBV27 and TRBJ2-3, with TRBD2 identical over 9 bases. The junction had 10 bases not matched to a gene; V was cut back by 5 bases and J by 4 bases. This CDR3 has 16 amino acids. Germline V gene lookup returns CDR1 MNHEY and CDR2 SMNVEV (reference sequence). CDR3 amino acids: CASSLTSGWGADTQYF. Written as DNA, the CDR3 is TGTGCCAGCAGTCTTACTAGCGGGTGGGGTGCAGATACGCAGTATTTT.

This clone was detected only a few times. The chain recombines TRBV7-8 with TRBJ1-1; TRBD1 agrees at 8 bases. V shed 6 bases and J 1 base; nucleotides not matched to a gene: 7. Germline lookup yields CDR1 SGHVS and CDR2 FQNEAQ. The CDR3 extends over 15 amino acids. DNA of the CDR3: TGTGCCAGCAGGCGACAGGGGTCGGGGAACACTGAAGCTTTCTTT. This gives the protein CASRRQGSGNTEAFF.

About this clone itself: Other nucleotide sequences from this sample produce the same CDR3. This chain joins TRBV12-3 or TRBV12-4 and TRBJ2-7, with D uncertain. Trimming took off 3 bases at V and 1 base at J, with 7 bases between the two ends. There are 13 residues in the CDR3. DNA for the CDR3: TGTGCCAGCAGTTTGGCAAATTCCTACGAGCAGTACTTC. Translated, it gives CASSLANSYEQYF.

Turning to this clone: With a much larger clone just one base away, this may be a read error. The sample contains more than one DNA sequence encoding this CDR3. The chain has TRBV12-3 or TRBV12-4 and TRBJ2-2; D gene ambiguous. V was clipped by 2 bases and J by 4 bases, with 5 bases between them. This CDR3 is built from 13 residues. The CDR3 nucleotides read TGTGCCAGCAGTTTACTTAGCACCGGGGAGCTGTTTTTT. This gives the protein CASSLLSTGELFF.

In this sample, this clone turned up a few times. The chain uses TRBV29-1 and TRBJ1-2; TRBD1 is a possible D gene (5 bases). Trimming left V 1 base short and J 5 bases short, with 20 bases between. The CDR3 spans 16 residues. CDR1 and CDR2 (germline): SQVTM, ANQGSEA. The CDR3 loop reads CSVEVREDWGVYGYTF. The CDR3 DNA reads as TGCAGCGTTGAAGTCAGGGAGGATTGGGGGGTATATGGCTACACCTTC.

At least ten counts were recorded for this clone. This sequence joins TRBV5-6 and TRBJ1-2, with D maybe TRBD1 (6 bases). This CDR3 has 14 amino acids. CDR1 is SGHDT, CDR2 YYEEEE, per germline. V was cut by 7 bases and J by 0 bases, with 13 bases left in between. As DNA, the CDR3 is TGTGCCAGCGGCTGGGGACATTCTAACTATGGCTACACCTTC. It encodes CASGWGHSNYGYTF.

This clone has a count of ten or more. V usage is TRBV18 and J usage is TRBJ2-5; 10 bases map to TRBD1. With 3 bases clipped from V and 4 bases from J, the junction kept 5 bases outside the gene matches. Germline values: CDR1 KGHSH, CDR2 LQKENI. The CDR3 has 15 amino acids. CDR3 amino acids: CASSPKGQGRETQYF. The CDR3 coding sequence is TGTGCCAGCTCACCGAAGGGACAGGGGAGAGAGACCCAGTACTTC.